The clone carrying this TCR beta chain was observed a few times. The sample belongs to a study of patients and donors after allogeneic stem cell transplantation. J gave up 1 base and V 7 bases, and 8 bases lay outside the gene matches. The germline CDR1 and CDR2 sequences are SQVTM and ANQGSEA. The CDR3 sequence is 14 residues long. TCRdb itself ran the RT-PCR reads through MiXCR, one entry per CDR3 protein. This table holds around 240,000 distinct CDR3 sequences, 12% to 15% found once. The V call is TRBV29-1, the J call TRBJ1-1; 8 bases fit TRBD1. This TCR came from a human donor who was either an allogeneic HSCT recipient or a stem cell or donor lymphocyte infusion donor (not recorded which). It is not recorded whose cells these are; they may come from a transplant donor. Sequencing was performed on blood, either unsorted or a sorted T cell fraction (not recorded which). CDR3 amino acids: CSGVTGAANTEAFF. In nucleotides, the CDR3 is TGCAGCGGTGTGACAGGGGCCGCGAACACTGAAGCTTTCTTT.